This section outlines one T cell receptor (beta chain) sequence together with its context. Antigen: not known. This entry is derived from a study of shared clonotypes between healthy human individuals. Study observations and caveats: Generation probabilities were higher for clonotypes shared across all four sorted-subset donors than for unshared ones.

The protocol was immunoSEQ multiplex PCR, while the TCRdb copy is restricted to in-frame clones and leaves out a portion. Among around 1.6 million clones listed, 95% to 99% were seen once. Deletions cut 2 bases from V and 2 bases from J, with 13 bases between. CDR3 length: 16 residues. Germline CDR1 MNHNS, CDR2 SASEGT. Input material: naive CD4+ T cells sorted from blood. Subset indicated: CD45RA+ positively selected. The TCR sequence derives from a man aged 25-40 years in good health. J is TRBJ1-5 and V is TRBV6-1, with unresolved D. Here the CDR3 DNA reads TGTGCCAGCAGTGAATGGGCCGGCGATGGCAATCAGCCCCAGCATTTT. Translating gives CASSEWAGDGNQPQHF.